Sequencing of this T cell receptor beta chain was carried out in a study of neurological immune-mediated disorders. The germline V and J ends were trimmed by 3 bases and 3 bases, with 10 bases remaining between them. CDR3 length: 14 amino acids. Germline values: CDR1 SGHRS, CDR2 YFSETQ. Whole-study findings and limits: Whereas HTLV-1-associated myelopathy showed the most TCR clonal expansion, multiple sclerosis showed the least, with levels below those of healthy controls.

As for the cDNA, it was generated by 5'RACE with 10-nucleotide random UMIs. Every sequencing run returned over 190 million TCR-beta sequences, which were derived from 15-18 subjects. TCRdb called the 5' RACE reads again in MiXCR, with one record for every CDR3 protein. The table has approximately 100,000 distinct CDR3 sequences, approximately 11% seen once. This clonotype has ten or more counts. No antigen is known for it. Time point here: longitudinal time-point 3. 2 million unsorted PBMCs were stored in RNAlater at -80 °C before RNA extraction. The origin of this receptor is a female donor with HTLV-1-associated myelopathy (HAM/TSP). This chain connects TRBV5-1 to TRBJ2-1; D is perhaps TRBD1 (5 bases). The sample was PBMCs. CDR3 loop: CASSSQGNYNEQFF. The CDR3 bases are TGCGCCAGCAGCTCGCAGGGAAACTACAATGAGCAGTTCTTC.